The rows below give T cell receptor beta chains drawn from one sample of a study of blood T cell repertoires in COVID-19. Generated by immunoSEQ multiplex PCR, the TCRdb table keeps only in-frame clones and is missing some. The table shows under 200,000 clones, with over 70% occurring only once. The sequenced material came from peripheral blood. The receptor set was obtained from a woman in her sixties or seventies who had recovered from COVID-19. Each CDR3 is given with its conserved first and last residue. The D gene is left open where the match is weak. For some rows the clone size is stated as once, few or many, or as a class when expanded; others skip it.

-,TRBJ2-1,-,TRBV12-3/TRBV12-4,TGTGCCAGCGGAACTAGGCGCAATGAGCAGTTCTTC,CASGTRRNEQFF
-,TRBJ2-5,-,TRBV5-1,TGCGCCAGCAGCCCCCAGCGAGGGGAGACCCAGTACTTC,CASSPQRGETQYF
-,TRBJ1-4,-,TRBV10-3,TGTGCCATCAGTGGGGCAGGTCCTAATGAAAAACTGTTTTTT,CAISGAGPNEKLFF
-,TRBJ2-3,TRBD2,TRBV7-8,TGTGCCAGCAGCCGGGGGGGGGCGGCTACGCAGTATTTT,CASSRGGAATQYF
-,TRBJ2-3,TRBD2,TRBV4-3,TGCGCCAGCAGCCAAGACGGTAGCGGGAGGCCACGGGGAGATACGCAGTATTTT,CASSQDGSGRPRGDTQYF
-,TRBJ1-1,-,TRBV9,TGTGCCAGCAGTTGGGGGGACCCAAGGGTGAGCACTGAAGCTTTCTTT,CASSWGDPRVSTEAFF
-,TRBJ2-2,TRBD2,TRBV5-1,TGCGCCAGCAGCCTCCCAGCGGGAGGGGTCACCGGGGAGCTGTTTTTT,CASSLPAGGVTGELFF
-,TRBJ2-5,TRBD2,TRBV28,TGTGCCAGCAGTTTTTTGCTCGGCGGGAGGGAGACCCAGTACTTC,CASSFLLGGRETQYF
-,TRBJ2-5,-,TRBV24-1,TGTGCCACCAGTAGGGGGGGTTCTCAAGAGACCCAGTACTTC,CATSRGGSQETQYF
-,TRBJ1-2,TRBD1,TRBV7-3,TGTGCCAGCAGCCCGGGACAGGGAGGCTACACCTTC,CASSPGQGGYTF
once,TRBJ2-3,TRBD1,TRBV18,TGTGCCAGCTCCCGCGGTGGGGACAGGAGCACAGATACGCAGTATTTT,CASSRGGDRSTDTQYF